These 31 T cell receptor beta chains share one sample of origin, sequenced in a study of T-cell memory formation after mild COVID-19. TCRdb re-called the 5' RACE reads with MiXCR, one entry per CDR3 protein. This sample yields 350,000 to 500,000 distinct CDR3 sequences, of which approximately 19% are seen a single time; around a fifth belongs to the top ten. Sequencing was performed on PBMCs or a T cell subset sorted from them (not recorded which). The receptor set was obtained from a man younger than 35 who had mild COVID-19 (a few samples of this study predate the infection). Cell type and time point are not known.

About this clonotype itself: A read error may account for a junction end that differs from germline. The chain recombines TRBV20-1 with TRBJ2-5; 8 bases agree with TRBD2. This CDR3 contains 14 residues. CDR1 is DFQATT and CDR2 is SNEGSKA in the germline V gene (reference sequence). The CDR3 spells CSASQGTSQGTQYF. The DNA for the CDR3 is TGCAGTGCGTCTCAGGGGACTAGTCAAGGGACCCAGTACTTC.

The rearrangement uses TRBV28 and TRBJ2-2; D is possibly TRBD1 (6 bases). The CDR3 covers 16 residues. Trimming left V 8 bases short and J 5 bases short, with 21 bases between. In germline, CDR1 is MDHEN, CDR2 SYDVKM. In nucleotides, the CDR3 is TGTGCCAGCGCAGCAGAGGGAACAGGGTTAACCGGGGAGCTGTTTTTT. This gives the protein CASAAEGTGLTGELFF.

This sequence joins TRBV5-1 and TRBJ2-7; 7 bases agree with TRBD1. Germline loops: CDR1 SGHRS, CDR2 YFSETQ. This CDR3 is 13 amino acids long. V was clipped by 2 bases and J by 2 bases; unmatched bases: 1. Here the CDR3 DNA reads TGCGCCAGCAGCTTACAGGGGACCTACGAGCAGTACTTC. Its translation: CASSLQGTYEQYF.

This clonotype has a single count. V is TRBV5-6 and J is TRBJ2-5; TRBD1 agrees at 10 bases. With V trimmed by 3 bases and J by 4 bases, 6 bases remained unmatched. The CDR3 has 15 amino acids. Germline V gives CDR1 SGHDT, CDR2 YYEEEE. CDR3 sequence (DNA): TGTGCCAGCAGCTCCGGGACAGGGGTTCGAGAGACCCAGTACTTC. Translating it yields CASSSGTGVRETQYF. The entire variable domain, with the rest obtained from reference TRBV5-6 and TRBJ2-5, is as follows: DAGVTQSPTHLIKTRGQQVTLRCSPKSGHDTVSWYQQALGQGPQFIFQYYEEEERQRGNFPDRFSGHQFPNYSSELNVNALLLGDSALYLCASSSGTGVRETQYFGPGTRLLVL.

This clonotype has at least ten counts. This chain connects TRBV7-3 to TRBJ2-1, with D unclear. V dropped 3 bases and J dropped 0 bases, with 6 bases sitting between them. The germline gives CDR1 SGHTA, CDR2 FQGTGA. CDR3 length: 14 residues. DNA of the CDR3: TGTGCCAGCAGCTTTACGAGCTCCTACAATGAGCAGTTCTTC. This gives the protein CASSFTSSYNEQFF.

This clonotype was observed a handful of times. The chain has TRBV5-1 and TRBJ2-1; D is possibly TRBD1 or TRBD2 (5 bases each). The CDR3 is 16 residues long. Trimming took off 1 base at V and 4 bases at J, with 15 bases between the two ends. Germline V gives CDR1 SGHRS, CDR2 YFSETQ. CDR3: CASSLMGESGYNEQFF. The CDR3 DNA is TGCGCCAGCAGCTTGATGGGGGAAAGTGGGTACAATGAGCAGTTCTTC.

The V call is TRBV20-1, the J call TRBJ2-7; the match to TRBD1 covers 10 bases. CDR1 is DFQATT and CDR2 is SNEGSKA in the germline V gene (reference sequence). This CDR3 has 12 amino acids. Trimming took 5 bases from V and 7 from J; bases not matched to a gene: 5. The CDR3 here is CSAYGTGEEQYV. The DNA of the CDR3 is TGCAGTGCTTACGGGACAGGGGAAGAGCAGTACGTC.

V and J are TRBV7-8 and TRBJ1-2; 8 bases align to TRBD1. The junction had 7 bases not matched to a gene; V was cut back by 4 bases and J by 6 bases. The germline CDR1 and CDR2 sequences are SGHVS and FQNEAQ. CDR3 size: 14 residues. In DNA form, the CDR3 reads TGTGCCAGCAGCTCGTACAGGGGGGAGGATGGCTACACCTTC. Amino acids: CASSSYRGEDGYTF.

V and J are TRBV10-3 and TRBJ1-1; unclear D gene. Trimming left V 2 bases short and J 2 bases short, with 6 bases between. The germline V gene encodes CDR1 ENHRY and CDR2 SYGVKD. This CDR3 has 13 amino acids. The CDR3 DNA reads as TGTGCCATCAGTGAGCTGGAAAACACTGAAGCTTTCTTT. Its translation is CAISELENTEAFF.

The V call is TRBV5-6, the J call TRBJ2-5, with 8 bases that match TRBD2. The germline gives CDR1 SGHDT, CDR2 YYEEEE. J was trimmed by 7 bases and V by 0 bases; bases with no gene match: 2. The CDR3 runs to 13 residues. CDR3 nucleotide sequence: TGTGCCAGCAGCTTGGTACGGGAGGGGACCCAGTACTTC. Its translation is CASSLVREGTQYF. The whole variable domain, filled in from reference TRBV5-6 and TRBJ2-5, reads DAGVTQSPTHLIKTRGQQVTLRCSPKSGHDTVSWYQQALGQGPQFIFQYYEEEERQRGNFPDRFSGHQFPNYSSELNVNALLLGDSALYLCASSLVREGTQYFGPGTRLLVL.

The DNA of the CDR3 is TGTGCCAGCAGTTACTCGTCGGATCAAGAGACCCAGTACTTC. Encoded protein: CASSYSSDQETQYF. This sequence joins TRBV6-5 and TRBJ2-5; D gene unclear. V was cut by 0 bases and J by 2 bases, with 7 bases left in between. This CDR3 comprises 14 residues. CDR1 is MNHEY and CDR2 is SVGAGI in the germline V gene.

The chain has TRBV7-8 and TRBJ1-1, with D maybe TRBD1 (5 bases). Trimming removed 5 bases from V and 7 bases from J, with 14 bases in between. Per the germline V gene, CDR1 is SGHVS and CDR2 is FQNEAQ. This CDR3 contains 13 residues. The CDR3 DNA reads TGTGCCAGCAGCACTAGGACATGTAATGAAGCTTTCTTT. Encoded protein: CASSTRTCNEAFF.

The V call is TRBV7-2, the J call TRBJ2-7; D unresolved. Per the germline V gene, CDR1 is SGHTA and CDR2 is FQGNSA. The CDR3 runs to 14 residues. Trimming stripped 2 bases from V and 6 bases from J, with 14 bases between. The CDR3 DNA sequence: TGTGCCAGCAGCTTAAACGTAGGATCGGGCGAGCAGTACGTC. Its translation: CASSLNVGSGEQYV.

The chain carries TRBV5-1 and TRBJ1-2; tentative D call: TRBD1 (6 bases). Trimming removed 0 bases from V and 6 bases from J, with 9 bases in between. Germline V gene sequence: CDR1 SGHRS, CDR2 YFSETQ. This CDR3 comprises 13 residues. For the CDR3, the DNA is TGCGCCAGCAGCTTGGCCTACAGGGATGGCTACACCTTC. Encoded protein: CASSLAYRDGYTF.

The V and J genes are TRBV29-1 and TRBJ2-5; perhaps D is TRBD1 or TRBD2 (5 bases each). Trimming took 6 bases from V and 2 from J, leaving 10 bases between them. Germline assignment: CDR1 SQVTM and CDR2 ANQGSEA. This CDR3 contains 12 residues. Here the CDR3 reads CSVVWGQETQYF. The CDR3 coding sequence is TGCAGCGTAGTGTGGGGGCAAGAGACCCAGTACTTC.

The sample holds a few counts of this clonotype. CDR3: CASSPSIMNTEAFF. The CDR3 nucleotides are TGTGCCAGCAGTCCCTCGATCATGAACACTGAAGCTTTCTTT. The chain joins TRBV6-1 to TRBJ1-1; D gene unclear. Germline CDR1 and CDR2: MNHNS and SASEGT. This CDR3 comprises 14 residues. V lost 5 bases, J lost 0 bases, and 10 bases lay in between.

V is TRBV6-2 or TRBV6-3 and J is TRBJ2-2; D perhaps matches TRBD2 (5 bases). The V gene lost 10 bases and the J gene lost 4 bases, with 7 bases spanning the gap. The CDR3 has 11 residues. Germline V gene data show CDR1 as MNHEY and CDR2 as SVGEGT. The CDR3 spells CATGVTGELFF. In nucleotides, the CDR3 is TGTGCCACCGGGGTCACCGGGGAGCTGTTTTTT.

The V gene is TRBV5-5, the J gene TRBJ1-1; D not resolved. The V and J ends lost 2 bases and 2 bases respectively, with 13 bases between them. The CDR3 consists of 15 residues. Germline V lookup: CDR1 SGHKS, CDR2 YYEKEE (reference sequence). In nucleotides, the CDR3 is TGTGCCAGCAGCTTCTCAGGACCACTTAACACTGAAGCTTTCTTT. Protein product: CASSFSGPLNTEAFF.

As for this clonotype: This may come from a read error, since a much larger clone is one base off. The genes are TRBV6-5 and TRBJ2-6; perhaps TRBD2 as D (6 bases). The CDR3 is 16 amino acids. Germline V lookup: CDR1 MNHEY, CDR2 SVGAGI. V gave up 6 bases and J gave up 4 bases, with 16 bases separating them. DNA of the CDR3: TGTGCCAGCAGGCCCACGGGAGTTCGCGGGGCCAACGTCCTGACTTTC. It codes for CASRPTGVRGANVLTF.

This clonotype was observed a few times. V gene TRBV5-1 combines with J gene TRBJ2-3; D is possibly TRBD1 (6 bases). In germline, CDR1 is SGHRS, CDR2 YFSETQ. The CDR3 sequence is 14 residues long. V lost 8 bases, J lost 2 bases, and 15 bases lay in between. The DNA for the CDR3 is TGCGCCAGTCGGGACACGACAAACACAGATACGCAGTATTTT. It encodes CASRDTTNTDTQYF.

The CDR3 bases are TGTGCCATCAGTGAGTCACCAGGGACTGCAAACACCGGGGAGCTGTTTTTT. This codes for CAISESPGTANTGELFF. The rearrangement uses TRBV10-3 and TRBJ2-2, with D perhaps TRBD2 (6 bases). This CDR3 is built from 17 residues. The ends were cut back, 0 bases at V and 2 bases at J, with 13 bases in the middle. Germline values: CDR1 ENHRY, CDR2 SYGVKD.

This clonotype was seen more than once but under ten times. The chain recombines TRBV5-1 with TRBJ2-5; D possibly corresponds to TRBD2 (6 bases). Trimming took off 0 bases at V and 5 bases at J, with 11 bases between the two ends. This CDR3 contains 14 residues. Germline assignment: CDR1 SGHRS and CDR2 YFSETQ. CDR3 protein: CASSLGLAMETQYF. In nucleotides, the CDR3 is TGCGCCAGCAGCTTGGGCCTAGCGATGGAGACCCAGTACTTC. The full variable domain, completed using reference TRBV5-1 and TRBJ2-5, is KAGVTQTPRYLIKTRGQQVTLSCSPISGHRSVSWYQQTPGQGLQFLFEYFSETQRNKGNFPGRFSGRQFSNSRSEMNVSTLELGDSALYLCASSLGLAMETQYFGPGTRLLVL.

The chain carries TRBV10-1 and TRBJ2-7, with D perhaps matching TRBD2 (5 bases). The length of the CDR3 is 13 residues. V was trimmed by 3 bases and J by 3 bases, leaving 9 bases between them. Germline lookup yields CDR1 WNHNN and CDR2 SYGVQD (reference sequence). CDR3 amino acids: CASSEEGHYEQYF. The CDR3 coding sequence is TGCGCCAGCAGTGAAGAGGGTCACTACGAGCAGTACTTC.

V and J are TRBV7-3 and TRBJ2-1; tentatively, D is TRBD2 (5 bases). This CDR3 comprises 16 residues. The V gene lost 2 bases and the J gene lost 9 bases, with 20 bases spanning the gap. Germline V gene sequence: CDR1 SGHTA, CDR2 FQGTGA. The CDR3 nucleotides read TGTGCCAGCAGCTTATTTCTTAGCGCGACGCCGGGTGAGCAGTTCTTC. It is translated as CASSLFLSATPGEQFF. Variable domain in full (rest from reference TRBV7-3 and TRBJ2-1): GAGVSQTPSNKVTEKGKYVELRCDPISGHTALYWYRQSLGQGPEFLIYFQGTGAADDSGLPNDRFFAVRPEGSVSTLKIQRTERGDSAVYLCASSLFLSATPGEQFFGPGTRLTVL.

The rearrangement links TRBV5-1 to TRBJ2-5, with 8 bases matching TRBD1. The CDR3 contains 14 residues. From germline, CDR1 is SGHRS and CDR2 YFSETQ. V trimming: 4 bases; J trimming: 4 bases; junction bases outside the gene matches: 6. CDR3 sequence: CASSIGQGRETQYF. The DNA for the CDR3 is TGCGCCAGCAGCATCGGACAGGGAAGAGAGACCCAGTACTTC.

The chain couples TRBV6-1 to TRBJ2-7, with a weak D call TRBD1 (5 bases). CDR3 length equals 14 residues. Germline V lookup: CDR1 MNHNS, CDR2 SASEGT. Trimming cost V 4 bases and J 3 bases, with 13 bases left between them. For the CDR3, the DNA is TGTGCCAGCAGTGCGGGCGGACAAGACTACGAGCAGTACTTC. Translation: CASSAGGQDYEQYF.

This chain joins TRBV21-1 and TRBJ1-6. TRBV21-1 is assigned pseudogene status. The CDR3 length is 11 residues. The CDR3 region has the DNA TGTGCCAGCAGAACGAGATCACCCCTCCACTTT. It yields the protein CASRTRSPLHF.

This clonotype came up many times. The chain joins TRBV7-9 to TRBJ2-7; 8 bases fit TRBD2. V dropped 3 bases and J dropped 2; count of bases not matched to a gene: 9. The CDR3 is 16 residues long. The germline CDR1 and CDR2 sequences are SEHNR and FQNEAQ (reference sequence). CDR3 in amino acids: CASSFGGRGVPYEQYV. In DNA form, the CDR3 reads TGTGCCAGCAGCTTCGGCGGGCGGGGGGTACCCTACGAGCAGTACGTC.

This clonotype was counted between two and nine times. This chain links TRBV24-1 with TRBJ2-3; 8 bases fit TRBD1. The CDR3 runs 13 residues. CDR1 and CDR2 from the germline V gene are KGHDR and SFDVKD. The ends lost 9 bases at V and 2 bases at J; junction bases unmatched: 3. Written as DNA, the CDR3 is TGTGCCACCGAGGGACAGGCCACAGATACGCAGTATTTT. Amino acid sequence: CATEGQATDTQYF.

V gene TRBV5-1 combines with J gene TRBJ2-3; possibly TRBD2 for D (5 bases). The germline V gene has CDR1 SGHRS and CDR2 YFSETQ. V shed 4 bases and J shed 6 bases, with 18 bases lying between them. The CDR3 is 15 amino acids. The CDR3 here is CASSLAGKVSDTQYF. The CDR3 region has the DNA TGCGCCAGCAGCCTGGCCGGGAAGGTGTCGGATACGCAGTATTTT.

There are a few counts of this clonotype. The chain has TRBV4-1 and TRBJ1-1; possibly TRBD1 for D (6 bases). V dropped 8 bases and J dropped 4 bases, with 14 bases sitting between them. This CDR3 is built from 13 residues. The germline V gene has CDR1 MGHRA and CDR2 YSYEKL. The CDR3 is CASRRGASTEAFF. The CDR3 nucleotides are TGCGCCAGCCGCCGGGGGGCGAGCACTGAAGCTTTCTTT.